One sample yielded the 5 T cell receptor beta chains listed below, sequenced in a study of blood T cell repertoires in COVID-19. Produced via immunoSEQ multiplex PCR; TCRdb's table is partial and in-frame only. The sample records about 190,000 clones, approximately 90% being singletons. Sequenced sample: PBMCs or T cells enriched from blood (not recorded which). These receptors were collected from a woman aged 40 to 50 in a cohort exposed to, infected with or recovered from COVID-19 (not recorded which).

V is TRBV12-5 and J is TRBJ1-2, with D maybe TRBD1 (5 bases). V was trimmed by 5 bases and J by 7 bases, leaving 11 bases between them. The CDR3 is 12 residues long. Germline V gene data show CDR1 as LGHNT and CDR2 as FRNRAP. CDR3 residues: CASGRRGFGYTF. For the CDR3, the DNA is TGTGCTAGTGGTCGGAGGGGTTTTGGCTACACCTTC. Full variable domain (rest looked up from reference TRBV12-5 and TRBJ1-2): DARVTQTPRHKVTEMGQEVTMRCQPILGHNTVFWYRQTMMQGLELLAYFRNRAPLDDSGMPKDRFSAEMPDATLATLKIQPSEPRDSAVYFCASGRRGFGYTFGSGTRLTVV.

This chain connects TRBV11-2 to TRBJ1-6; tentatively, D is TRBD1 (5 bases). V was pared by 7 bases and J by 10 bases, with 17 bases between. CDR1 SGHAT and CDR2 FQNNGV come from the germline V gene. This CDR3 comprises 14 residues. The CDR3 loop reads CASTRRGEGSPLHF. The CDR3 DNA is TGTGCCAGCACACGGAGGGGCGAGGGCTCACCCCTCCACTTT.

The genes are TRBV10-3 and TRBJ2-2; 9 bases are a match to TRBD1. CDR1 is ENHRY and CDR2 is SYGVKD in the germline V gene. The CDR3 has 14 residues. Trimming removed 6 bases from V and 7 bases from J; junction bases left unmatched: 6. The CDR3 nucleotides read TGTGCCATCAGCCGCGACAGGGGGAGCGGGGAGCTGTTTTTT. It encodes CAISRDRGSGELFF.

CDR3 DNA sequence: TGTGCCAGCAGTACCCCGGACAGGCAAGGTGCGGCTTTCTTT. Translation: CASSTPDRQGAAFF. V usage is TRBV6-2 or TRBV6-3 and J usage is TRBJ1-1; 7 bases match TRBD1. The junction had 14 bases not matched to a gene; V was cut back by 5 bases and J by 11 bases. Germline V lookup: CDR1 MNHEY, CDR2 SVGEGT. This CDR3 is built from 14 residues.

Within the sample, this clone is medium-sized. The rearrangement links TRBV6-4 to TRBJ2-2; 8 nucleotides agree with TRBD2. After removal of 5 bases from V and 4 bases from J, the junction contained 0 bases not matched to a gene. The CDR3 covers 13 residues. The germline gives CDR1 MRHNA, CDR2 SNTAGT. The CDR3 DNA follows: TGTGCCAGCAGTAGCGGGAGCACCGGGGAGCTGTTTTTT. Translation: CASSSGSTGELFF.